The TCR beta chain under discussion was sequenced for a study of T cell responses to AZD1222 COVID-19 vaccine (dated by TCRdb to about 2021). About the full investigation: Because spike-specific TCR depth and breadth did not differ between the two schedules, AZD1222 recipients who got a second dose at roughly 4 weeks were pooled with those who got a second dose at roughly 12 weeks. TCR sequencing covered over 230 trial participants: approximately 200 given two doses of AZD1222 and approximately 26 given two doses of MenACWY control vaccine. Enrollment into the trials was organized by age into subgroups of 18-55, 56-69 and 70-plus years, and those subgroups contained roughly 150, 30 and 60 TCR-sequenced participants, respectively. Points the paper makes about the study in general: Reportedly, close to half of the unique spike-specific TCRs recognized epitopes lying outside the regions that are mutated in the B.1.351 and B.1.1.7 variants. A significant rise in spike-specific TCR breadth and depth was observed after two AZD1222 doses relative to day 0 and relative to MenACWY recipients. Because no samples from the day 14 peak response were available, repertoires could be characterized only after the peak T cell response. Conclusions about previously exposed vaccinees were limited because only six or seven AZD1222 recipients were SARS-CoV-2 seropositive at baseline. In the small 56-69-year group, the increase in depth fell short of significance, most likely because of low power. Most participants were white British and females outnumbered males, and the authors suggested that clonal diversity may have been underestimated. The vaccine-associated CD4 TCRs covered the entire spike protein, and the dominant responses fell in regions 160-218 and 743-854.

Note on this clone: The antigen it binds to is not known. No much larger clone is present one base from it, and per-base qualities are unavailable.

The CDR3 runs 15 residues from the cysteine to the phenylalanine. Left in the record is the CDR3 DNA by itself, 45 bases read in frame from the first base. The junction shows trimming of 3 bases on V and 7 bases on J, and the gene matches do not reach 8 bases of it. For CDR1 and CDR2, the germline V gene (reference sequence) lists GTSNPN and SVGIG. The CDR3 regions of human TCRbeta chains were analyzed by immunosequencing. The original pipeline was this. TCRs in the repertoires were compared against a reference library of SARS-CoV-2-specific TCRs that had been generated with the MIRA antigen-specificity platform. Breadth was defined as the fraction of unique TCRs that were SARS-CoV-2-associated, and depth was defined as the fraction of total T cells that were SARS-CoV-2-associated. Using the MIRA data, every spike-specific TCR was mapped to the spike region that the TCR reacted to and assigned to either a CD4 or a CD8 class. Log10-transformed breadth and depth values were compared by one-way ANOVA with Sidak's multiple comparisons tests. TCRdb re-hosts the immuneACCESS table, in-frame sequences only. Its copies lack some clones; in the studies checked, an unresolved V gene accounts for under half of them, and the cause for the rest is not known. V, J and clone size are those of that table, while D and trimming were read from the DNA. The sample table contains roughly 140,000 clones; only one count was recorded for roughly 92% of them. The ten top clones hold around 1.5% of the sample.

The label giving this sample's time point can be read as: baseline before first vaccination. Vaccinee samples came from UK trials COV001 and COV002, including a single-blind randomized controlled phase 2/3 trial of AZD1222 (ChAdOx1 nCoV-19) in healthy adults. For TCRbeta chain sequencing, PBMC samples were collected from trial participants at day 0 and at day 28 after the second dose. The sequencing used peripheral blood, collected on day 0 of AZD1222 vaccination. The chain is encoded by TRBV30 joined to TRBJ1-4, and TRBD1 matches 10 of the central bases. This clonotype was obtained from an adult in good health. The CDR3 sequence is CAWRLPGQGFEKLFF. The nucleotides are TGTGCCTGGAGGCTCCCGGGACAGGGGTTTGAAAAACTGTTTTTT.